A selection of T cell receptor beta chains follows, all from one sample in a study of blood T cell repertoires in COVID-19. Profiled with immunoSEQ multiplex PCR; TCRdb holds only in-frame clones, not every one. The sample includes tens of thousands of clones, approximately 80% of them seen just once. The sample comprised peripheral blood. These TCRs come from a human donor in a cohort sampled during active COVID-19. Each CDR3 is given with its conserved first and last residue. Fields, in order: CDR3 protein, CDR3 DNA, CDR3 length, J gene, D gene, V gene. D genes are given only for firm matches.

CDR3: CASSREEGTHSNQPQHF
DNA: TGCGCCAGCAGCCGCGAGGAGGGGACTCATAGCAATCAGCCCCAGCATTTT
length: 17
J: TRBJ1-5
D: .
V: TRBV4-1

CDR3: CASSYGLVGEQYF
DNA: TGCGCCAGCAGCTATGGACTAGTAGGGGAGCAGTACTTC
length: 13
J: TRBJ2-7
D: TRBD2
V: TRBV4-1

CDR3: CASSRQTGGINEQYF
DNA: TGTGCCAGCAGCCGCCAAACAGGGGGCATCAACGAGCAGTACTTC
length: 15
J: TRBJ2-7
D: TRBD1
V: TRBV6-6

CDR3: CASSGAGRENYGYTF
DNA: TGTGCCAGCAGCGGAGCGGGCAGGGAGAACTATGGCTACACCTTC
length: 15
J: TRBJ1-2
D: .
V: TRBV9

CDR3: CAISGQGTNNEQFF
DNA: TGTGCCATCAGCGGACAGGGGACTAACAATGAGCAGTTCTTC
length: 14
J: TRBJ2-1
D: TRBD1
V: TRBV10-3

CDR3: CASRIGGGNTEAFF
DNA: TGTGCCAGCAGGATTGGGGGCGGGAACACTGAAGCTTTCTTT
length: 14
J: TRBJ1-1
D: .
V: TRBV7-2

CDR3: CASSPDRGQTEAFF
DNA: TGCGCCAGCAGCCCGGACAGGGGGCAAACTGAAGCTTTCTTT
length: 14
J: TRBJ1-1
D: TRBD1
V: TRBV5-1

CDR3: CASSSTWGIAGTDTQYF
DNA: TGTGCCAGCAGCTCGACCTGGGGGATAGCGGGCACAGATACGCAGTATTTT
length: 17
J: TRBJ2-3
D: .
V: TRBV11-2

CDR3: CASSLGRATGANVLTF
DNA: TGCGCCAGCAGCTTGGGCAGGGCTACCGGGGCCAACGTCCTGACTTTC
length: 16
J: TRBJ2-6
D: .
V: TRBV5-1

CDR3: CASSFDRGRIYGYTF
DNA: TGTGCCAGCAGCTTCGACAGGGGCCGAATCTATGGCTACACCTTC
length: 15
J: TRBJ1-2
D: TRBD1
V: TRBV7-2